Below, 17 T cell receptor beta chains from the same sample are listed, as sequenced in a study of relationships among human T cell subsets. The T cell receptor alpha and beta CDR3 regions were amplified from mRNA by semiquantitative ARM-PCR. ARM-PCR used tagged nested gene-specific primers, then communal superprimers for exponential amplification. TCRdb re-derived calls from the multiplex PCR reads in MiXCR, one entry per CDR3 protein. The data hold thousands of distinct CDR3 sequences, with 50% to 60% observed a single time. Memory T cells were selected with anti-CD45RO beads from the CD45RA-negative fraction. The sequenced sample was memory T cells sorted from blood. These receptors came from a man aged 35-49 years in good health.

V and J are TRBV7-3 and TRBJ2-5, with no clear D. V was pared by 5 bases and J by 4 bases, with 20 bases between. This CDR3 has 16 residues. CDR1 is SGHTA, CDR2 FQGTGA, per germline. The CDR3 spells CASSRLRLRMGETQYF. CDR3 sequence (DNA): TGTGCCAGCAGCCGCCTCCGGCTAAGGATGGGAGAGACCCAGTACTTC.

This clonotype was picked up one time. The gene calls are TRBV12-3 or TRBV12-4 and TRBJ2-5; the D gene could be TRBD1 or TRBD2 (5 bases each). The CDR3 is made up of 14 amino acids. Trimming took 3 bases from V and 1 from J, leaving 9 bases between them. CDR3 DNA sequence: TGTGCCAGCAGTTTGAGTGGGACCCAAGAGACCCAGTACTTC. This translates into CASSLSGTQETQYF.

This clonotype was seen more than once but under ten times. The genes are TRBV11-2 and TRBJ2-7, with TRBD1 matching over 7 bases. CDR1 SGHAT and CDR2 FQNNGV come from the germline V gene. CDR3 size: 14 residues. Trimming removed 3 bases from V and 6 bases from J; junction bases left unmatched: 8. The CDR3 DNA reads TGTGCCAGCAGCTTGGGACAGTCCCCACGCGAGCAGTACTTC. Its protein product is CASSLGQSPREQYF. The full variable domain, rest sourced from reference TRBV11-2 and TRBJ2-7, is EAGVAQSPRYKIIEKRQSVAFWCNPISGHATLYWYQQILGQGPKLLIQFQNNGVVDDSQLPKDRFSAERLKGVDSTLKIQPAKLEDSAVYLCASSLGQSPREQYFGPGTRLTVT.

This clonotype is termed medium-sized. V is TRBV11-2 and J is TRBJ1-1; no reliable D call. Trimming pared 0 bases from V and 11 bases from J, leaving 13 bases between. The CDR3 covers 13 residues. Germline V gene data show CDR1 as SGHAT and CDR2 as FQNNGV. The CDR3 is CASSLDHEVSAFF. The CDR3 nucleotides are TGTGCCAGCAGCTTAGATCACGAGGTCTCGGCTTTCTTT.

The chain recombines TRBV27 with TRBJ2-7; D uncertain. The length of the CDR3 is 13 residues. Germline V gives CDR1 MNHEY, CDR2 SMNVEV (reference sequence). The V end was cut by 5 bases, the J end by 12 bases, with 20 bases between. In nucleotides, the CDR3 is TGTGCCAGCAGTACCCTCCCCCTTGCGCGAGTGTACTTC. The encoded protein is CASSTLPLARVYF.

The CDR3 DNA is TGTGCCAGCAGCTTATCCTCAGGGGCTGGAAACACCATATATTTT. Translating gives CASSLSSGAGNTIYF. V gene TRBV11-2 combines with J gene TRBJ1-3; D is perhaps TRBD1 (6 bases). Germline V gene sequence: CDR1 SGHAT, CDR2 FQNNGV. The CDR3 length is 15 residues. V was pared by 2 bases and J by 2 bases, with 10 bases between.

The gene calls are TRBV27 and TRBJ2-3; the D is unclear. The CDR3 runs to 14 residues. The V end was cut by 5 bases, the J end by 2 bases, with 11 bases between. Germline CDR1 is MNHEY and CDR2 is SMNVEV (reference sequence). CDR3 DNA: TGTGCCAGCAGTACCGACATTTTCACAGATACGCAGTATTTT. It is translated as CASSTDIFTDTQYF.

This clonotype has only a few counts. The CDR3: CAISESKTSGPMETQYF. CDR3 nucleotide sequence: TGTGCCATCAGTGAGTCTAAGACTAGCGGCCCAATGGAGACCCAGTACTTC. V usage is TRBV10-3 and J usage is TRBJ2-5; 9 nucleotides agree with TRBD2. With 0 bases clipped from V and 5 bases from J, the junction kept 10 bases outside the gene matches. Germline CDR1 and CDR2: ENHRY and SYGVKD. This CDR3 is built from 17 residues.

This sequence joins TRBV18 and TRBJ2-7, with 9 bases identical to TRBD1. CDR3 length: 14 residues. After removal of 5 bases from V and 7 bases from J, the junction contained 9 bases not matched to a gene. Per the germline V gene, CDR1 is KGHSH and CDR2 is LQKENI. The DNA for the CDR3 is TGTGCCAGCTCATCCTCCGGGACAGGGAATGAGCAGTACTTC. Its protein is CASSSSGTGNEQYF.

The V gene is TRBV4-1, the J gene TRBJ1-3; D is perhaps TRBD1 (6 bases). The germline V gene has CDR1 MGHRA and CDR2 YSYEKL. The CDR3 runs 13 residues. Trimming left V 0 bases short and J 8 bases short, with 8 bases between. The CDR3: CASSQDRGYTIYF. The CDR3 region has the DNA TGCGCCAGCAGCCAAGACAGGGGATACACCATATATTTT.

V usage is TRBV5-1 and J usage is TRBJ2-7; D gene ambiguous. The germline CDR1 and CDR2 sequences are SGHRS and YFSETQ. CDR3 length: 13 amino acids. Trimming stripped 7 bases from V and 2 bases from J, with 13 bases between. The CDR3 loop reads CASSRADTYEQYF. Written as DNA, the CDR3 is TGCGCCAGCTCAAGGGCTGACACCTACGAGCAGTACTTC. The variable domain in full, with the rest retrieved from reference TRBV5-1 and TRBJ2-7, is KAGVTQTPRYLIKTRGQQVTLSCSPISGHRSVSWYQQTPGQGLQFLFEYFSETQRNKGNFPGRFSGRQFSNSRSEMNVSTLELGDSALYLCASSRADTYEQYFGPGTRLTVT.

The CDR3 protein is CSAQTRLAGGSDTQYF. CDR3 nucleotides: TGCAGTGCCCAAACACGACTAGCGGGGGGATCAGATACGCAGTATTTT. The chain carries TRBV20-1 and TRBJ2-3; 13 bases agree with TRBD2. The V gene's germline CDR1 is DFQATT and CDR2 SNEGSKA (reference sequence). The junction had 10 bases not matched to a gene; V was cut back by 6 bases and J by 4 bases. This CDR3 spans 16 amino acids.

V gene TRBV6-6 combines with J gene TRBJ2-3; perhaps TRBD1 as D (6 bases). The germline V gene has CDR1 MNHNY and CDR2 SVGAGI (reference sequence). This CDR3 contains 16 residues. Trimming shortened V by 4 bases and J by 0 bases, and 14 bases separated the two germline ends. CDR3 DNA sequence: TGTGCCAGCAGTTCCCAGGGGATTGGGAGCACAGATACGCAGTATTTT. Protein sequence: CASSSQGIGSTDTQYF.

This clonotype came up a few times. The J gene is TRBJ1-1, the V gene TRBV5-1; the D gene is possibly TRBD1 (6 bases). The V gene's germline CDR1 is SGHRS and CDR2 YFSETQ. This CDR3 is 13 amino acids long. V was clipped by 2 bases and J by 7 bases, with 12 bases between them. The CDR3 is CASSLGGLGEAFF. CDR3 in DNA: TGCGCCAGCAGCTTAGGGGGATTGGGTGAAGCTTTCTTT.

The chain joins TRBV28 to TRBJ2-7, with a tentative D call TRBD2 (5 bases). V was pared by 7 bases and J by 2 bases, with 15 bases between. The CDR3 length is 14 residues. CDR1 is MDHEN and CDR2 is SYDVKM in the germline V gene. The CDR3 region is CASNPSVGTYEQYF. The CDR3 nucleotides are TGTGCCAGCAACCCCTCGGTCGGGACCTACGAGCAGTACTTC.

V is TRBV5-1 and J is TRBJ2-1; 10 nucleotides match TRBD2. Germline V gene lookup returns CDR1 SGHRS and CDR2 YFSETQ. The CDR3 contains 16 residues. Trimming cost V 3 bases and J 4 bases; bases outside gene matches: 7. CDR3: CASSSRAGGPYNEQFF. The CDR3 DNA reads TGCGCCAGCAGCTCAAGAGCGGGAGGGCCGTACAATGAGCAGTTCTTC.

The chain uses TRBV28 and TRBJ2-4; D may be TRBD2 (5 bases). CDR1 MDHEN and CDR2 SYDVKM come from the germline V gene. The CDR3 runs to 15 residues. V lost 5 bases and J 1 base, leaving 12 bases between the germline ends. Here the CDR3 DNA reads TGTGCCAGCAGTCCCCCGGAGGCGGCCAAAAACATTCAGTACTTC. This translates into CASSPPEAAKNIQYF.